The present TCR beta chain was sequenced within a study of blood T cell repertoires in COVID-19. Study context: Sources were T cells, B-cell-depleted T cells, or PBMCs; the material itself was cDNA or gDNA.

In the original analysis: Amplifying reference gene primers gave estimates of nucleated cell counts. Data came from immunoSEQ multiplex PCR; TCRdb stores just in-frame clones and leaves some out. V and J calls and clone size are given by that table; D and trimming were obtained from the DNA. The repertoire has approximately 340,000 clones, around four fifths of them found once; the top ten carry about 3%. Germline lookup yields CDR1 MGHRA and CDR2 YSYEKL. The CDR3 is 17 residues long. V shed 5 bases and J shed 0 bases, with 18 bases lying between them. This clonotype was obtained from a man aged 25-45 years with active or convalescent COVID-19. The genes are TRBV4-1 and TRBJ2-3; TRBD2 is a possible D gene (6 bases). Sequenced sample: peripheral blood. The CDR3 region is CASSYRTLTSSTDTQYF. The CDR3, as DNA: TGCGCCAGCAGCTACCGAACTCTGACTAGTAGCACAGATACGCAGTATTTT.